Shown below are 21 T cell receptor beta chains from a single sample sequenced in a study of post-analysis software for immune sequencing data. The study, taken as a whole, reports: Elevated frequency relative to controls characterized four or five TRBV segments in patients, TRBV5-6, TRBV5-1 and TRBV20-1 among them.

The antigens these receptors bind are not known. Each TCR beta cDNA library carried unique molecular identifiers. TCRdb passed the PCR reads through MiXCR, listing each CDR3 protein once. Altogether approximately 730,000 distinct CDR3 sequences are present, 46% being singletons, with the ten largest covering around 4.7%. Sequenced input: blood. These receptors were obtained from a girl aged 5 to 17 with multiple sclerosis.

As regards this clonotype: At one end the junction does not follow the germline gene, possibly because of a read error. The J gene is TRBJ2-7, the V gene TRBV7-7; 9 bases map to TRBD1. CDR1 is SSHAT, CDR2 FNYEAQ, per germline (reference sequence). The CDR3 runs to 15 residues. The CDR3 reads CASSLANGQGYGQYF. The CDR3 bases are TGTGCTAGCAGCTTGGCGAACGGACAGGGGTACGGGCAGTACTTC.

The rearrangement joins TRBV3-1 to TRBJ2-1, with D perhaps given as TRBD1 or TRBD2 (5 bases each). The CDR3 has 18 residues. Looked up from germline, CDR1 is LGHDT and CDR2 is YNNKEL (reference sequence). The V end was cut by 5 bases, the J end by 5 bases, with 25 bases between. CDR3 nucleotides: TGTGCCAGCAGCGACGACAACGTAGGCCCCGGGACCAACAATGAGCAGTTCTTC. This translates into CASSDDNVGPGTNNEQFF.

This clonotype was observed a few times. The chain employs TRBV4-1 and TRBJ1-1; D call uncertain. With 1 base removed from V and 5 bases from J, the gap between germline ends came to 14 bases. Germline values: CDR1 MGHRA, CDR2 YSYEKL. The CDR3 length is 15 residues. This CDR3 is CASSQVRADYTEAFF. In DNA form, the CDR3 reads TGCGCCAGCAGCCAAGTTAGGGCCGATTATACTGAAGCTTTCTTT.

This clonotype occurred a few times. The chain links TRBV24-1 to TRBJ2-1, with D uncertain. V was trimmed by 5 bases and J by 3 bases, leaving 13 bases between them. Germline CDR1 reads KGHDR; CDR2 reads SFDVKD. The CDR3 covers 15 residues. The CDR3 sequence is CATSAPGRIYNEQFF. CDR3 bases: TGTGCCACCAGTGCCCCCGGTCGAATCTACAATGAGCAGTTCTTC.

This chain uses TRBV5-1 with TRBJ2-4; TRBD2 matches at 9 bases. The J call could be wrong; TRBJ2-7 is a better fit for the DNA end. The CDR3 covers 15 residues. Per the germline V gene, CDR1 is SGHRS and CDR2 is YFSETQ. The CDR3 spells CASSLGVAGEHEQYF. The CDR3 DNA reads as TGCGCCAGCAGCTTGGGGGTAGCGGGAGAGCACGAGCAGTACTTC.

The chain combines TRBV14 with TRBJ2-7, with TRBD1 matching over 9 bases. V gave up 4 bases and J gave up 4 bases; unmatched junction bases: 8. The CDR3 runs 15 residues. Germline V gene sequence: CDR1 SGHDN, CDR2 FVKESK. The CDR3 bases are TGTGCCAGCAGCCGCGGGACAGGGAGGATTTACGAGCAGTACTTC. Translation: CASSRGTGRIYEQYF.

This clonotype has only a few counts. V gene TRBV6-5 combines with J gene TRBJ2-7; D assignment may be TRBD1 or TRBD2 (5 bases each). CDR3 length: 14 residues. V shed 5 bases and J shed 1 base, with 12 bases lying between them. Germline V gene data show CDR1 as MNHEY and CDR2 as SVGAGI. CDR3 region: CASSPAGASYEQYF. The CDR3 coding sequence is TGTGCCAGCAGTCCCGCCGGGGCGTCCTACGAGCAGTACTTC.

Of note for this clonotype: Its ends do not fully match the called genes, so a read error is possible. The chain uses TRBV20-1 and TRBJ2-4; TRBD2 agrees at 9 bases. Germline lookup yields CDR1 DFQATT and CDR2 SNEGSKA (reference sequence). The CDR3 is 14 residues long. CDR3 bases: TGCAATGCTAGCCCTTCCGGGGGTAGCGGGGGCCAGTACTTC. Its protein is CNASPSGGSGGQYF.

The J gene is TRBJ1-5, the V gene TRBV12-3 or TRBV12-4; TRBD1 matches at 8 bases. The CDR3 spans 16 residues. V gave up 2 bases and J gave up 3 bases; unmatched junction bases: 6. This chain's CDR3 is CASSLWRGQDNQPQHF. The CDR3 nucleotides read TGTGCCAGCAGTTTATGGAGGGGACAGGACAATCAGCCCCAGCATTTT.

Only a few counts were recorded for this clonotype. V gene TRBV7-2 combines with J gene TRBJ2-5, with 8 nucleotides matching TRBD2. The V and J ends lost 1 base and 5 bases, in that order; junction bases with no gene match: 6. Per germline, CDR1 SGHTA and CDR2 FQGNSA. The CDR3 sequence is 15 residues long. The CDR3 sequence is CASSLGAGVFETQYF. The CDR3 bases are TGTGCCAGCAGCTTAGGAGCGGGAGTCTTTGAGACCCAGTACTTC.

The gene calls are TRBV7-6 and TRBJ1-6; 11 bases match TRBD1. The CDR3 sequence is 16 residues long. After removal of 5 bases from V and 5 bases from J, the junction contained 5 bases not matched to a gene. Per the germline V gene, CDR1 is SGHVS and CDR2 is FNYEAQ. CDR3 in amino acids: CASSPRTGGDNSPLHF. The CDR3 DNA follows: TGTGCCAGCAGCCCCCGGACAGGGGGCGATAATTCACCCCTCCACTTT.

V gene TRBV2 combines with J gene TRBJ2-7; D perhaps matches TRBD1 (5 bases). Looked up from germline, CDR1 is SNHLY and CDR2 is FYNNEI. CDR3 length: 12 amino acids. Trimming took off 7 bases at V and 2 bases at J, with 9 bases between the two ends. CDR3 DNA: TGTGCCAGCAACCAGGGCCCCTACGAGCAGTACTTC. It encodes CASNQGPYEQYF.

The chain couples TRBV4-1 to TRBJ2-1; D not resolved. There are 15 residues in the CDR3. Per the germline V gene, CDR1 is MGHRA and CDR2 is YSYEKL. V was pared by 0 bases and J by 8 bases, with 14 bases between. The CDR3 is CASSQEITRLHEQFF. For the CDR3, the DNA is TGCGCCAGCAGCCAAGAAATCACCAGGCTACATGAGCAGTTCTTC.

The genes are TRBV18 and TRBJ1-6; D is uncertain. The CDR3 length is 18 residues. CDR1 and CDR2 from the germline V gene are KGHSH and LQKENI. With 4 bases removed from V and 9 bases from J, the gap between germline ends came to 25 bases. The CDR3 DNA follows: TGTGCCAGCTCACAGGACCTTCGATCGGTGGTCCTAGGTTCACCCCTCCACTTT. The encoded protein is CASSQDLRSVVLGSPLHF.

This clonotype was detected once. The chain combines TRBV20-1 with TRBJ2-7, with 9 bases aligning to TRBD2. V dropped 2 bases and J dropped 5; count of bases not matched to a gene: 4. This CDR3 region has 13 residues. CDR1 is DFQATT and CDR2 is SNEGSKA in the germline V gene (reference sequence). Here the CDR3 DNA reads TGCAGTGCTAGACCCGGACTAGCGAACGAGCAGTACTTC. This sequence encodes CSARPGLANEQYF.

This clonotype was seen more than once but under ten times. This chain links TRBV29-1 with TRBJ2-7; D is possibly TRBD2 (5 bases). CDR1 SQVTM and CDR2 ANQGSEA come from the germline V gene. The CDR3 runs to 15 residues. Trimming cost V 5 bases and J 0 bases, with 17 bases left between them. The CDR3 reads CSVNGGAGTSYEQYF. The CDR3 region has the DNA TGCAGCGTTAACGGTGGCGCGGGTACCTCCTACGAGCAGTACTTC.

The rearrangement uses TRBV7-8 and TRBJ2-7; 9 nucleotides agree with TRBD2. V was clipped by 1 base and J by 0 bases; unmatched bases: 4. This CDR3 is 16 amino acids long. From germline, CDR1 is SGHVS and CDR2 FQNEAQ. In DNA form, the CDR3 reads TGTGCCAGCAGCTTAGGGGGTAGCGGGAGCTCCTACGAGCAGTACTTC. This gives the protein CASSLGGSGSSYEQYF.

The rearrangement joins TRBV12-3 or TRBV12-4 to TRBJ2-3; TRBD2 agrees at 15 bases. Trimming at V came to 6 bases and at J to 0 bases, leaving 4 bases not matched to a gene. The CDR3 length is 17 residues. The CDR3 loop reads CASSLGTSGRSTDTQYF. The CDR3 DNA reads TGTGCCAGCAGCCTTGGGACTAGCGGGAGGAGCACAGATACGCAGTATTTT.

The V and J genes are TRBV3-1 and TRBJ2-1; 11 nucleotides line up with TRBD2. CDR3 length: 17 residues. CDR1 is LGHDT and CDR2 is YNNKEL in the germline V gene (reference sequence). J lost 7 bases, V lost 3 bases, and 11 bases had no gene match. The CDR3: CASSHTATSGSRNEQFF. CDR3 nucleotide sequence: TGTGCCAGCAGCCACACGGCAACTAGCGGGAGTAGGAATGAGCAGTTCTTC.

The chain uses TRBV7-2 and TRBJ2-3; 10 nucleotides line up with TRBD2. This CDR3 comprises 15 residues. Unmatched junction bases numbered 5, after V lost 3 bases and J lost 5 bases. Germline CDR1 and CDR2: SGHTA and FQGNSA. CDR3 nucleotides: TGTGCCAGCAGCTTTTCGGGACTAGCGATAGATACGCAGTATTTT. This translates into CASSFSGLAIDTQYF. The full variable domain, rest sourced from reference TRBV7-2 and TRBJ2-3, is GAGVSQSPSNKVTEKGKDVELRCDPISGHTALYWYRQSLGQGLEFLIYFQGNSAPDKSGLPSDRFSAERTGGSVSTLTIQRTQQEDSAVYLCASSFSGLAIDTQYFGPGTRLTVL.

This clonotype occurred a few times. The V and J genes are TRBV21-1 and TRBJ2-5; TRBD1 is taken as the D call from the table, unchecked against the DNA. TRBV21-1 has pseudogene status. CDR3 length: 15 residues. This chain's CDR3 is CASSNQAEGGETQYF. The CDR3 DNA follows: TGTGCCAGCAGCAACCAGGCGGAGGGGGGAGAGACCCAGTACTTC.